This TCR beta chain was captured in a study of identifying expanded T cells in peripheral blood. Findings of the study overall: Across healthy donors, higher total template counts meant significantly greater approximately two-week count variance. Technical replicates showed about 1.1 changed clones; around 2 weeks about 16.4; four weeks 19.

This CDR3 contains 15 residues. Deletions cut 4 bases from V and 4 bases from J, with 13 bases between. Germline CDR1 reads SNHLY; CDR2 reads FYNNEI. Points on this clone: The antigen is unknown.

The data were produced by immunoSEQ multiplex PCR, yet TCRdb's version contains in-frame clones alone and is incomplete. The table has roughly 100,000 clones, around 88% seen once. The sequencing sample was made of blood. The TCR sequence derives from a person between 18 and 69 years old in good health. The chain carries TRBV2 and TRBJ2-2; D is perhaps TRBD1 or TRBD2 (5 bases each). CDR3 sequence (DNA): TGTGCCAGCAGTGTTGACAGCGCGGGCACCGGGGAGCTGTTTTTT. Translated, it gives CASSVDSAGTGELFF.